Sequencing of this T cell receptor (beta chain) was carried out in a study of blood T cells in healthy people across ages. Primers used in a second PCR of roughly 6 to 12 cycles were a sample-barcoded 5' primer and a J-beta primer mix. MiXCR, run by TCRdb on the 5' RACE reads, gives a single entry per CDR3 protein. The repertoire holds 870,000 or so distinct CDR3 sequences, 29% seen once, with about 18% in the top ten. This clonotype has a handful of counts. The CDR3 is 15 amino acids. Germline V gene data show CDR1 as LGHDT and CDR2 as YNNKEL (reference sequence). Trimming shortened V by 4 bases and J by 5 bases, and 17 bases separated the two germline ends.

The sample consisted of blood. The chain combines TRBV3-1 with TRBJ1-2, with a weak D call TRBD1 (6 bases). This TCR was sampled from a woman older than 75 in good health. CDR3 region: CASSPERGAWYGYTF. CDR3 sequence (DNA): TGTGCCAGCAGCCCTGAACGGGGGGCATGGTATGGCTACACCTTC. The variable domain in full, with the rest retrieved from reference TRBV3-1 and TRBJ1-2, is DTAVSQTPKYLVTQMGNDKSIKCEQNLGHDTMYWYKQDSKKFLKIMFSYNNKELIINETVPNRFSPKSPDKAHLNLHINSLELGDSAVYFCASSPERGAWYGYTFGSGTRLTVV.